These T cell receptor beta chains were read from a single sample in a study of CD8+ T cells in alopecia areata. Profiled with immunoSEQ multiplex PCR; TCRdb holds only in-frame clones, not every one. The profile shows about 250,000 clones, over 45% of them singletons. The specimen comprised CD4+ T cells sorted from blood, sampled around week 53, from a patient treated with tofacitinib. Receptors were obtained from a human donor with alopecia areata. Each CDR3 is given with its conserved first and last residue. The order of the fields is V gene, J gene, D gene, clone size, CDR3 length, CDR3 protein, CDR3 DNA. The D gene is left open where the match is weak. Size values are once, few and many counts, or a class for expanded clones, and some rows have none.

TRBV6-5,TRBJ2-2,.,.,14,CASSYPGVGGELFF,TGTGCCAGCAGTTACCCAGGGGTTGGCGGGGAGCTGTTTTTT
TRBV29-1,TRBJ2-7,.,.,15,CSALPSTGGNYEQYF,TGCAGCGCCCTTCCTTCTACCGGGGGTAACTACGAGCAGTACTTC
TRBV7-6,TRBJ2-2,.,many,16,CASSSDGLVMAGELFF,TGTGCCAGCAGCTCCGATGGGCTAGTCATGGCAGGGGAGCTGTTTTTT
TRBV5-1,TRBJ2-5,.,.,14,CASSLEWGQETQYF,TGCGCCAGCAGCTTGGAATGGGGACAAGAGACCCAGTACTTC
TRBV29-1,TRBJ2-3,.,.,13,CSVDERGIDTQYF,TGCAGCGTTGATGAGAGGGGGATAGATACGCAGTATTTT
TRBV30,TRBJ1-2,.,.,12,CAREEGFGGYTF,TGTGCCCGAGAGGAGGGTTTTGGTGGCTACACCTTC
TRBV7-2,TRBJ2-5,.,few,15,CASSMMTGEGETQYF,TGTGCCAGCAGCATGATGACAGGGGAGGGGGAGACCCAGTACTTC
TRBV29-1,TRBJ1-2,.,once,11,CSPPGTQGYTF,TGCAGCCCACCCGGGACACAGGGCTACACCTTC
TRBV7-8,TRBJ1-6,.,.,13,CASSYPGDSPLHF,TGTGCCAGCAGCTATCCAGGGGATTCACCCCTCCACTTT
TRBV29-1,TRBJ1-1,.,few,12,CSVEDRTTEAFF,TGCAGCGTTGAAGATCGAACCACTGAAGCTTTCTTT
TRBV6-1,TRBJ2-7,.,few,12,CASRGVSYEQYF,TGTGCCAGCAGGGGGGTTTCCTACGAGCAGTACTTC
TRBV6-6,TRBJ2-3,TRBD1,.,16,CASSYTPGQGTDTQYF,TGTGCCAGCAGTTACACCCCTGGACAGGGTACAGATACGCAGTATTTT
TRBV25-1,TRBJ1-2,.,.,12,CASTQGKDGYTF,TGTGCCAGCACACAGGGTAAGGATGGCTACACCTTC
TRBV9,TRBJ1-4,.,.,14,CASSVGGLNEKLFF,TGTGCCAGCAGCGTGGGGGGATTAAATGAAAAACTGTTTTTT
TRBV29-1,TRBJ2-7,.,.,12,CSVVGTTYEQYF,TGCAGCGTTGTCGGCACTACCTACGAGCAGTACTTC
TRBV5-6,TRBJ1-2,.,once,15,CASSLGLAAGVGYTF,TGTGCCAGCAGCTTGGGTCTCGCGGCAGGGGTCGGCTACACCTTC
TRBV7-3,TRBJ2-7,.,.,15,CASSPLGAGSYEQYF,TGTGCCAGCAGTCCCCTGGGGGCAGGAAGCTACGAGCAGTACTTC
TRBV13,TRBJ2-7,TRBD2,.,15,CASSLLAGVHYEQYF,TGTGCCAGCAGCTTACTAGCGGGGGTCCACTACGAGCAGTACTTC
TRBV9,TRBJ2-1,.,few,13,CASSSSLAAQSFF,TGTGCCAGCAGCTCATCCTTGGCTGCCCAATCGTTCTTC
TRBV29-1,TRBJ2-6,.,.,16,CSVGTWFPAGANVLTF,TGCAGCGTAGGGACGTGGTTCCCAGCAGGGGCCAACGTCCTGACTTTC
TRBV7-9,TRBJ2-3,TRBD1,few,17,CASTRGQGPRSTDTQYF,TGTGCCAGCACCCGAGGACAGGGGCCGAGAAGCACAGATACGCAGTATTTT
TRBV29-1,TRBJ1-3,TRBD1,few,14,CSVDYRGTGNTIYF,TGCAGCGTTGATTACAGGGGAACTGGAAACACCATATATTTT
TRBV2,TRBJ1-6,TRBD1,.,13,CASLTGGSSPLHF,TGTGCCAGCCTCACAGGGGGGAGTTCACCCCTCCACTTT
TRBV9,TRBJ1-6,.,once,12,CASSGQNSPLHF,TGTGCCAGCAGCGGACAAAATTCACCCCTCCACTTT
TRBV29-1,TRBJ2-3,TRBD2,once,13,CSGLAGNTDTQYF,TGCAGCGGACTAGCGGGGAACACAGATACGCAGTATTTT
TRBV5-1,TRBJ2-7,TRBD1,.,14,CASRLGQDSYEQYF,TGCGCCAGCAGATTGGGACAGGACTCCTACGAGCAGTACTTC
TRBV15,TRBJ1-6,.,.,15,CATSTRLVPNSPLHF,TGTGCCACCAGCACCCGGCTGGTCCCTAATTCACCCCTCCACTTT
TRBV7-2,TRBJ2-7,.,.,16,CASSLDPGPHRYEQYF,TGTGCCAGCAGCTTAGACCCGGGACCCCACCGCTACGAGCAGTACTTC